This T cell receptor beta chain was recovered during a study of T cell clones after liver transplantation (dated by TCRdb to about 2019). Background for the entire study: ITN030ST, the source of the samples, was a randomized trial that attempted immunosuppression withdrawal within 2 years of liver transplantation. Donor-reactive T cell clones were identified using TCRbeta sequencing after a pre-transplant mixed lymphocyte reaction and were then followed in post-transplant blood. Third party-reactive TCRbeta sequences were also identified from pre-transplant MLRs to serve as an antigen-independent comparator for donor-reactive sequences. Of the eight recipients, three were HCV-positive, while the remaining recipients had been transplanted for non-autoimmune, non-viral indications. The subjects received no induction therapy and were kept on standard immunosuppression until randomization at 12-24 months post-transplant. To count as tolerant, a recipient had to stay completely off immunosuppression for at least one year without liver enzymes climbing beyond twice the upper limit of normal. Blood samples were collected pre-transplant, pre-randomization before withdrawal, and post-randomization after either full withdrawal or failed withdrawal. The study cohort included 8 liver transplant recipients, of whom 3 were classified as tolerant and 5 as non-tolerant. The research as a whole found: A greater decline was seen for donor-reactive sequences than for third party-reactive sequences, suggesting partial antigen-specific deletion unrelated to withdrawal success. Because of small, heterogeneous patient numbers and non-standardized post-transplant time points, the conclusions were only preliminary. In a couple of subjects, low numbers of available donor cells limited the measurable donor-reactive repertoire. Because no allograft tissue specimens were available, donor-reactive T cells may have migrated into the graft instead of being deleted. After accounting for repertoire turnover, donor-reactive detection was significantly reduced in 7 of 8 subjects for CD4 and 8 of 8 for CD8. In most of the 8 subjects, regardless of tolerance or HCV status, circulating donor-reactive CD4 TCRbeta sequences dropped significantly post-transplant.

Thawed unstimulated PBMCs were stained for CD3, CD4 and CD8 and FACS-sorted into CD3+CD4+ and CD3+CD8+ populations. All 8 studied subjects were randomized to withdrawal of immunosuppression. Genomic DNA was isolated with the Qiagen DNeasy Blood and Tissue Kit. Per the germline V gene, MDHEN is the CDR1 and SYDVKM is the CDR2. Including the terminal cysteine and phenylalanine, the CDR3 comprises 14 residues. CDR3 DNA is the only sequence kept; it has 42 bases, read in frame from the first base. Trimming costs V 5 bases and J 3 bases, and their ends lie 11 bases apart. Of note for this clone: Its antigen has not been determined. Nothing much larger sits one base from this clone, and base qualities are not available.

High-throughput TCRbeta CDR3 sequencing of frozen genomic DNA was performed by immunoSEQ, including PCR amplification, mapping, bias correction and internal controls. As for the authors' bioinformatics: Productive rearrangements were retained, and unique TCRbeta sequences were defined by the CDR3 nucleotide sequence together with the V and J gene. Donor-reactive sequences required at least 5-fold expansion in CFSE-low cells versus unstimulated pre-transplant cells and at least 0.01% frequency. Minimum frequency thresholds were set for each subject based on the unstimulated sample with the lowest template count, ensuring at least 90% detection power. Jensen-Shannon divergence between the top 1000 TCRbeta sequences post- versus pre-transplant served as the measure of repertoire turnover. Changes in detection of donor-reactive sequences were tested with two-sided Fisher's exact tests. The source is immuneACCESS, and TCRdb retained only in-frame sequences with V and J called. Part of the clones is not carried over; for the studies checked, unresolved V genes explain less than half of this, and the remainder is unexplained. The DNA was the basis for D and trimming; V, J and clone size are from that table. The sample table lists some 120,000 clones, 75% to 95% of them with a count of one. The ten largest make up 0.83% of the sample.

The TCR was taken from a human patient who received a liver transplant. After a transplant, some T cells may be the graft donor's own cells. The sequencing here drew on CD4+ T cells from blood, taken 12 months after liver transplant. The chain employs TRBV28 and TRBJ1-5; perhaps TRBD1 is the D gene, with 6 bases matching. The nucleotide sequence is TGTGCCAGCAGTCTGGCAGGGGTCAATCAGCCCCAGCATTTT. Protein translation: CASSLAGVNQPQHF.